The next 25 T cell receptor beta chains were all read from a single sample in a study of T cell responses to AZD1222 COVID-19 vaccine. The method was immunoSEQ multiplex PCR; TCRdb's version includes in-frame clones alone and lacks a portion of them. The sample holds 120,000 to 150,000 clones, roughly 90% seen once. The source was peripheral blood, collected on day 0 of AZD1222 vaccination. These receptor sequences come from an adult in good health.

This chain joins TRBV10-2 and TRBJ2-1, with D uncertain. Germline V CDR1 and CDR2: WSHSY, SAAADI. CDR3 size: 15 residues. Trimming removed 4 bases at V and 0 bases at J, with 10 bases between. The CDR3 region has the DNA TGCGCCAGCAGTGGGTTTCAGAGCTCCTACAATGAGCAGTTCTTC. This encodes CASSGFQSSYNEQFF.

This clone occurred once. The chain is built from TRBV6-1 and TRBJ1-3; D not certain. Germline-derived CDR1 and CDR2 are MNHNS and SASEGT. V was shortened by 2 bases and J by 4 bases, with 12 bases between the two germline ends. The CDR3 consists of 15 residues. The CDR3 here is CASSETYSPGNTIYF. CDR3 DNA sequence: TGTGCCAGCAGTGAAACCTACAGTCCGGGAAACACCATATATTTT.

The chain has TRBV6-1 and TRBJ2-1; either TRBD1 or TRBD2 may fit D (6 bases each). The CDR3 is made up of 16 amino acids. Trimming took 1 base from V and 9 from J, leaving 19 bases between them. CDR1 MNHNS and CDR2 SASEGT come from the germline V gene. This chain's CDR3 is CASSEDVGGTQGEQFF. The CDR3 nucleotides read TGTGCCAGCAGTGAAGATGTAGGGGGGACGCAAGGTGAGCAGTTCTTC.

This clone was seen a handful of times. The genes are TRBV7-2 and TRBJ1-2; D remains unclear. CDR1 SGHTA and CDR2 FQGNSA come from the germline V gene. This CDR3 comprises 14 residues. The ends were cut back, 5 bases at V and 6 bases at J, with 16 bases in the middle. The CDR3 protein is CASSPYDELNGYTF. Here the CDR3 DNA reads TGTGCCAGCAGCCCGTACGACGAGCTAAATGGCTACACCTTC.

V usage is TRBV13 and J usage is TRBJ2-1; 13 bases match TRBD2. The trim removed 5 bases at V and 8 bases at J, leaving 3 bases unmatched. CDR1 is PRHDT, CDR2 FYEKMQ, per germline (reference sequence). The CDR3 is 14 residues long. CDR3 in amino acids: CASSRTSGSDEQFF. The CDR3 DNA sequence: TGTGCCAGCAGCCGGACTAGCGGGAGCGATGAGCAGTTCTTC. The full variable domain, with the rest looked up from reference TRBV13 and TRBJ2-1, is AAGVIQSPRHLIKEKRETATLKCYPIPRHDTVYWYQQGPGQDPQFLISFYEKMQSDKGSIPDRFSAQQFSDYHSELNMSSLELGDSALYFCASSRTSGSDEQFFGPGTRLTVL.

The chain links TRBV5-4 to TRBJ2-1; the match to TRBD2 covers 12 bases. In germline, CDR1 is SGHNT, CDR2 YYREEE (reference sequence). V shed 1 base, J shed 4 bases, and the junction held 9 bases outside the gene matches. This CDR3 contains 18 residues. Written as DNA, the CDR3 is TGTGCCAGCAGCTTGCGAGCTAGCGGGAGGGTCGGTTACAATGAGCAGTTCTTC. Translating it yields CASSLRASGRVGYNEQFF. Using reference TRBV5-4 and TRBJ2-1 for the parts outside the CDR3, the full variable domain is ETGVTQSPTHLIKTRGQQVTLRCSSQSGHNTVSWYQQALGQGPQFIFQYYREEENGRGNFPPRFSGLQFPNYSSELNVNALELDDSALYLCASSLRASGRVGYNEQFFGPGTRLTVL.

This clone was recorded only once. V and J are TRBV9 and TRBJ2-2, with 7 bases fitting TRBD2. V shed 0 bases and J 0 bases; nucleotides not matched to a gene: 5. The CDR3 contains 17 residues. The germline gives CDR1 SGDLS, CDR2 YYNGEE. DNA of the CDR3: TGTGCCAGCAGCGTAGTTTCTAGCGGAGCGAACACCGGGGAGCTGTTTTTT. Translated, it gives CASSVVSSGANTGELFF.

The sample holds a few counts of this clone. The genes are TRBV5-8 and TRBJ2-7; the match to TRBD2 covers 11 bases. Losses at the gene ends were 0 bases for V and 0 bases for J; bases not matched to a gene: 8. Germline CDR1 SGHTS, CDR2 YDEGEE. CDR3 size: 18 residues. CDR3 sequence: CASSLEPSGGPVSYEQYF. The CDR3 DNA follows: TGTGCCAGCAGCTTGGAACCTAGCGGGGGGCCTGTCTCCTACGAGCAGTACTTC. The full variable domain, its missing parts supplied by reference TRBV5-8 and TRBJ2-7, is EAGVTQSPTHLIKTRGQQATLRCSPISGHTSVYWYQQALGLGLQFLLWYDEGEERNRGNFPPRFSGRQFPNYSSELNVNALELEDSALYLCASSLEPSGGPVSYEQYFGPGTRLTVT.

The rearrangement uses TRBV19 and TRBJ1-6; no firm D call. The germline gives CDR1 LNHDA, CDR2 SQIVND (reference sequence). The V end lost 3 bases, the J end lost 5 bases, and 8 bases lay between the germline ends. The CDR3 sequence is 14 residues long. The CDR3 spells CASSMGRNNSPLHF. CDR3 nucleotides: TGTGCCAGTAGTATGGGCAGAAATAATTCACCCCTCCACTTT. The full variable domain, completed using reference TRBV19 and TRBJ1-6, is DGGITQSPKYLFRKEGQNVTLSCEQNLNHDAMYWYRQDPGQGLRLIYYSQIVNDFQKGDIAEGYSVSREKKESFPLTVTSAQKNPTAFYLCASSMGRNNSPLHFGNGTRLTVT.

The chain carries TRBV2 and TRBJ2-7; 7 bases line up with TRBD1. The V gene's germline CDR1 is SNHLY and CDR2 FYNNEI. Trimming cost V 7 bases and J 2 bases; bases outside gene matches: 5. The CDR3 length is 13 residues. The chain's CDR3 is CASKGTAPYEQYF. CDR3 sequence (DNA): TGTGCCAGCAAAGGGACAGCGCCCTACGAGCAGTACTTC.

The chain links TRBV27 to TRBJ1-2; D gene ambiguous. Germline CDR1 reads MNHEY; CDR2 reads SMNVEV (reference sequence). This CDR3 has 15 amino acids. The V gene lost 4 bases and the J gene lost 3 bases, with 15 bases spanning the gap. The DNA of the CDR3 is TGTGCCAGCAGTTCCTTACCACCCGGACACTATGGCTACACCTTC. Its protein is CASSSLPPGHYGYTF.

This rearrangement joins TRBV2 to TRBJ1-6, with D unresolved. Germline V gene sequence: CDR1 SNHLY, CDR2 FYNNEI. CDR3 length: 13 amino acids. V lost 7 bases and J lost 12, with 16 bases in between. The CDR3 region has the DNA TGTGCCAGCACTACGGCAAACCCACTACCCCTCCACTTT. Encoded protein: CASTTANPLPLHF.

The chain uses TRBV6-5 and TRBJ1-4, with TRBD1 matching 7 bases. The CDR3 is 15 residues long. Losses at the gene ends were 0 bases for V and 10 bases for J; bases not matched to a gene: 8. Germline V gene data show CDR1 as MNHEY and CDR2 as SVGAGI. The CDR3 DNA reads TGTGCCAGCAGTTACTCGAATAGGGGGCAGGGAAAACTGTTTTTT. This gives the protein CASSYSNRGQGKLFF.

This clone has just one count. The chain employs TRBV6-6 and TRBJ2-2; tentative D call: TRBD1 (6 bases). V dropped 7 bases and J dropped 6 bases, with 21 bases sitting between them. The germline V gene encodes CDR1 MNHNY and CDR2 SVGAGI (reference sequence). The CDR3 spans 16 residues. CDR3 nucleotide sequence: TGTGCCAGCACCGACTCGGGGCAACAGGGATCCGGGGAGCTGTTTTTT. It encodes CASTDSGQQGSGELFF.

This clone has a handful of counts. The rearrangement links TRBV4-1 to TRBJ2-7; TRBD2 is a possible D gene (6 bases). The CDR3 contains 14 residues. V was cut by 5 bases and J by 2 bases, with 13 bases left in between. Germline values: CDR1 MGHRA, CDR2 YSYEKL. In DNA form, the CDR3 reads TGCGCCAGCAGCGCAGTAGCGGTAACCTACGAGCAGTACTTC. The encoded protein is CASSAVAVTYEQYF.

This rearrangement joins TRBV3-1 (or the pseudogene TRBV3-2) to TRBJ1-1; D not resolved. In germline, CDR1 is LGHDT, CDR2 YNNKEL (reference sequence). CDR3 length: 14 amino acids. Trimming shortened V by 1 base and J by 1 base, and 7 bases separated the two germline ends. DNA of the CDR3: TGTGCCAGCAGCCAAGGACAAACGAACACTGAAGCTTTCTTT. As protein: CASSQGQTNTEAFF.

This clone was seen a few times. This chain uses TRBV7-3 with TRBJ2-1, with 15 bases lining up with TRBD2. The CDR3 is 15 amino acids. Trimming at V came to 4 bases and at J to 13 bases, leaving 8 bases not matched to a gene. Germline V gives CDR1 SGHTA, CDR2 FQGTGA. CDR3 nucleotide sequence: TGTGCCAGCAGCTCCTCGGGACTAGCGGGAGGTCCCCAGTTCTTC. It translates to CASSSSGLAGGPQFF.

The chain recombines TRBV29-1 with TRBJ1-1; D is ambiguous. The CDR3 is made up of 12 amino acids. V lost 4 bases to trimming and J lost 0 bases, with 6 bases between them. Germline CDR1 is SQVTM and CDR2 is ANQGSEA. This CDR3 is CSVGSLNTEAFF. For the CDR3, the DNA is TGCAGCGTTGGTTCCTTGAACACTGAAGCTTTCTTT.

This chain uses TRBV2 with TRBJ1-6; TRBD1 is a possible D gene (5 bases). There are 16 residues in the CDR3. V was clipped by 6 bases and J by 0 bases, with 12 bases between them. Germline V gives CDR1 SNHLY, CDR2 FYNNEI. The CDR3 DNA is TGTGCCAGCAGGATACAGGATCGCTCCTATAATTCACCCCTCCACTTT. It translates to CASRIQDRSYNSPLHF.

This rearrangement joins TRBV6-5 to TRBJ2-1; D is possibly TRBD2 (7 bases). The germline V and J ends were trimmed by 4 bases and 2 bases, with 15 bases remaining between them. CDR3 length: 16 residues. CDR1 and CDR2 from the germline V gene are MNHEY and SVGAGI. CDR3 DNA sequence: TGTGCCAGCAGTTCCCTCGTGGGGGGGCCCTACAATGAGCAGTTCTTC. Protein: CASSSLVGGPYNEQFF.

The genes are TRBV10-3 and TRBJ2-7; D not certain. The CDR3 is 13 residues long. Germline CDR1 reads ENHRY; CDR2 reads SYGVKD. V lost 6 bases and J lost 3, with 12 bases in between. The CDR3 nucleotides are TGTGCCATCAGCGATTCTTCGAACTACGAGCAGTACTTC. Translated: CAISDSSNYEQYF.

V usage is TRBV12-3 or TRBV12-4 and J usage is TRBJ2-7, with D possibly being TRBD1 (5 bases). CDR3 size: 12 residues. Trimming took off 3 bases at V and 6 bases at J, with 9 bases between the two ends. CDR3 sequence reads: CASSLGPFEQYF. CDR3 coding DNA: TGTGCCAGCAGTTTGGGGCCTTTCGAGCAGTACTTC.

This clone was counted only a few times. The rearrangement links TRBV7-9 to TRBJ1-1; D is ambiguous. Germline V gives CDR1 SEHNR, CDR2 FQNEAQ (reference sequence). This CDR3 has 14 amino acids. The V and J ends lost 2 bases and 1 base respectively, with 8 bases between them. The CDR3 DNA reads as TGTGCCAGCAGCTTATCACAGTCGAACACTGAAGCTTTCTTT. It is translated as CASSLSQSNTEAFF. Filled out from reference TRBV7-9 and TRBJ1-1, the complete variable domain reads DTGVSQNPRHKITKRGQNVTFRCDPISEHNRLYWYRQTLGQGPEFLTYFQNEAQLEKSRLLSDRFSAERPKGSFSTLEIQRTEQGDSAMYLCASSLSQSNTEAFFGQGTRLTVV.

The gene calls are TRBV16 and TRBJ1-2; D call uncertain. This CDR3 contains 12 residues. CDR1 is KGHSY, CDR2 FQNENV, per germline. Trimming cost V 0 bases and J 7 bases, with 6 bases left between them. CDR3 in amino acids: CASSQSRGGYTF. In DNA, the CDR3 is TGTGCCAGCAGCCAATCCCGCGGTGGCTACACCTTC. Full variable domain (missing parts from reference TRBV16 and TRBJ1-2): GEEVAQTPKHLVRGEGQKAKLYCAPIKGHSYVFWYQQVLKNEFKFLISFQNENVFDETGMPKERFSAKCLPNSPCSLEIQATKLEDSAVYFCASSQSRGGYTFGSGTRLTVV.

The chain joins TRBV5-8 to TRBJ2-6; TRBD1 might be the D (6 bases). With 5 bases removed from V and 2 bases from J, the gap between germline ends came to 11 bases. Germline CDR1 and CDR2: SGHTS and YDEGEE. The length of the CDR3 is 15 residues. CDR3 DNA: TGTGCCAGCAGATTATACAGGGCTGGGGCCAACGTCCTGACTTTC. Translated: CASRLYRAGANVLTF.